These 3 T cell receptor beta chains share one sample of origin, sequenced in a study of shared clonotypes between healthy human individuals (dated by TCRdb to the early 2020s). The method behind the library was the immunoSEQ multiplex PCR assay. TCRdb's version of the immuneACCESS table is confined to in-frame rearrangements and falls short of the full clone set. An unresolved V gene accounts for under half of the shortfall where checked; the remainder is of unknown origin. This sample lists under 1,900,000 clones; approximately 98.5% were detected once. The top ten hold 0.36% of the sample. Sample: naive CD4+ T cells sorted from blood. The cell subset or site tag for this specimen amounts to: CD45RA+ positively selected. The receptors here all came from a young man in good health.

The CDR3 coding sequence is TGTGCCAGCCCCTATACCCAGGTGGGAACCGCTCTACTGGTCGGGCAGTACTTC. It specifies CASPYTQVGTALLVGQYF. The chain employs TRBV28 and TRBJ2-7; D ambiguous. V lost 8 bases and J lost 9, with 35 bases in between. Germline V gene data show CDR1 as MDHEN and CDR2 as SYDVKM. The CDR3 runs to 18 residues.

This chain connects TRBV11-2 to TRBJ1-2, with unresolved D. Germline CDR1 reads SGHAT; CDR2 reads FQNNGV. V lost 0 bases and J 2 bases, leaving 7 bases between the germline ends. There are 14 residues in the CDR3. CDR3 sequence (DNA): TGTGCCAGCAGCTTAGATCGCTGGAACTATGGCTACACCTTC. Translated: CASSLDRWNYGYTF.

The CDR3 bases are TGCGCCAGCAGCCCGGACATCCTAGCGGGACCAGATACGCAGTATTTT. Encoded protein: CASSPDILAGPDTQYF. The V call is TRBV5-1, the J call TRBJ2-3; 9 bases are a match to TRBD2. There are 16 residues in the CDR3. V lost 4 bases, J lost 4 bases, and 10 bases stayed unmatched. Germline values: CDR1 SGHRS, CDR2 YFSETQ.